This TCR beta chain stems from a study of T-cell reconstitution after alpha-beta-depleted transplantation in children. Of note for this clonotype: Its antigen is not identified.

Regarding the study as a whole: Among T cells one year after transplant, newly produced cells accounted for most counts and diversity. Some patients' high day-60 TCRbeta diversity was traced to surviving recipient T cells and thymic progenitors. Expanded graft clones, several hundred of them, were reportedly the source of alpha-beta T cells about two months after transplant.

Construction of the TCRbeta library involved unique molecular identifiers. MiXCR was run by TCRdb on the PCR reads, yielding one entry per CDR3 protein. The repertoire holds approximately 1,000,000 distinct CDR3 sequences, with around 30% as singletons. There are 14 residues in the CDR3. Germline loops: CDR1 SEHNR, CDR2 FQNEAQ (reference sequence). J was trimmed by 6 bases and V by 3 bases; bases with no gene match: 7. The chain recombines TRBV7-9 with TRBJ2-7, with TRBD2 matching over 8 bases. This TCR came from a boy in the first two years of life who had a stem cell transplant for SCID, so the T cells may come from the graft donor. Specimen: PBMCs, mostly from graft donor cells, collected 360 days after TCRalphabeta/CD19-depleted stem cell transplant. CDR3 sequence reads: CASSLSGGPLEQYF. The DNA for the CDR3 is TGTGCCAGCAGCTTGAGCGGGGGCCCCCTCGAGCAGTACTTC.